This T cell receptor beta chain is from a study of cytomegalovirus exposure and HLA in healthy donors. Germline CDR1 SGHTA, CDR2 FQGNSA. The CDR3 length is 12 residues. V was pared by 1 base and J by 7 bases, with 5 bases between. Study-level findings and limits: The HLA-A and HLA-B alleles of most subjects were reportedly predicted accurately from TCR beta sequences. About 87% or about 30% of the time was how often most TCR beta V segments were productive, according to an earlier analysis. Cytomegalovirus-associated TCR beta chains were listed, numbering 164.

Turning to this clone: What it binds is not known.

Primers for the PCR totalled 60 Vbeta and 13 Jbeta. Assay used: immunoSEQ multiplex PCR; TCRdb lists only in-frame clones, some missing. This sample has 85,000 to 100,000 clones, with around 74% found just once. This clonotype was sampled from a man in his forties in good health and CMV-seropositive. The chain links TRBV7-2 to TRBJ2-1; D unresolved. Sequenced material: PBMCs. This CDR3 is CASSLDSNEQFF. For the CDR3, the DNA is TGTGCCAGCAGCTTAGACAGTAATGAGCAGTTCTTC.